The clone carrying this TCR beta chain was detected only a few times. After removal of 5 bases from V and 4 bases from J, the junction contained 6 bases not matched to a gene. CDR3 size: 14 residues. Per germline, CDR1 MNHEY and CDR2 SMNVEV (reference sequence). Participants spanned ages roughly 18 to 95 years and resided in 24 US areas. The study assigned cohorts using participant-reported clinical history. Assay: immunoSEQ multiplex PCR; the TCRdb copy retains only in-frame clones and omits some. The profile covers 200,000 to 250,000 clones, with 65% to 85% appearing a single time and 3% to 4% taken by the ten largest. This record comes from a study of blood T cell repertoires in COVID-19. Across the whole study: Whether acute or convalescent, the COVID-19 samples came from the United States, Italy and Spain. PBMCs, B-cell-depleted T cells, or T cells were the source of the cDNA or gDNA that made up the material.

The sequenced material came from PBMCs or T cells enriched from blood (not recorded which). The chain uses TRBV27 and TRBJ1-1; 8 positions match TRBD1. This TCR derives from a woman between 55 and 75 years old who had recovered from COVID-19. In DNA, the CDR3 is TGTGCCAGCAGTCGACAGGGGTTTGGCACTGAAGCTTTCTTT. It encodes CASSRQGFGTEAFF.